One sample yielded the 5 T cell receptor beta chains listed below, sequenced in a study of T cells in Graves' hyperthyroidism and ophthalmopathy. Amplification of TCR beta CDR3 regions was performed using RNA transcripts as template. The study used the HTBI primer set for a first-round RT-PCR of the TCR CDR3. MiXCR was run by TCRdb on the multiplex PCR reads, yielding one entry per CDR3 protein. Here the sample spans approximately 430,000 distinct CDR3 sequences, about 15% being singletons. The specimen sequenced was blood. These TCRs come from a man between 18 and 29 years old with Graves' ophthalmopathy.

This clonotype was seen many times. The chain recombines TRBV6-1 with TRBJ2-7, with a possible D match to TRBD1 (6 bases). Germline V gene data show CDR1 as MNHNS and CDR2 as SASEGT. Trimming removed 5 bases from V and 3 bases from J, with 14 bases in between. The CDR3 has 14 amino acids. This CDR3 reads CASSPSGTYYEQYF. CDR3 in DNA: TGTGCCAGCAGTCCCTCCGGGACATACTACGAGCAGTACTTC.

This clonotype was seen at least ten times. The J gene is TRBJ2-7, the V gene TRBV6-1; perhaps TRBD1 as D (7 bases). The CDR3 loop spans 14 amino acids. Germline CDR1 is MNHNS and CDR2 is SASEGT. Trimming took off 3 bases at V and 3 bases at J, with 12 bases between the two ends. CDR3 loop: CASSDAGGYYEQYF. The CDR3 nucleotides are TGTGCCAGCAGTGACGCAGGGGGGTACTACGAGCAGTACTTC.

The CDR3 region has the DNA TGTGCCACCAGTGTCGTATACAGGGATGTCGGCAATCAGCCCCAGCATTTT. Translation gives CATSVVYRDVGNQPQHF. This chain uses TRBV24-1 with TRBJ1-5, with D tentatively TRBD1 (6 bases). The CDR3 consists of 17 residues. Trimming stripped 5 bases from V and 2 bases from J, with 18 bases between. Germline CDR1 KGHDR, CDR2 SFDVKD.

CDR3 nucleotides: TGTGCCAGCAGCCCAGGGGGAGAAGAGACCCAGTACTTC. It specifies CASSPGGEETQYF. This chain joins TRBV6-4 and TRBJ2-5, with TRBD1 matching 7 bases. Germline loops: CDR1 MRHNA, CDR2 SNTAGT. J lost 3 bases, V lost 6 bases, and 4 bases had no gene match. The CDR3 has 13 residues.

To note about this clonotype: A much larger clone sits a single nucleotide away, making a read error possible. V and J are TRBV5-6 and TRBJ1-2, with D tentatively TRBD1 (5 bases). The CDR3 runs to 13 residues. Germline lookup yields CDR1 SGHDT and CDR2 YYEEEE. CDR3 region: CASRLDQGGGYTF. In DNA, the CDR3 is TGTGCCAGCAGATTGGATCAGGGCGGTGGCTACACCTTC.